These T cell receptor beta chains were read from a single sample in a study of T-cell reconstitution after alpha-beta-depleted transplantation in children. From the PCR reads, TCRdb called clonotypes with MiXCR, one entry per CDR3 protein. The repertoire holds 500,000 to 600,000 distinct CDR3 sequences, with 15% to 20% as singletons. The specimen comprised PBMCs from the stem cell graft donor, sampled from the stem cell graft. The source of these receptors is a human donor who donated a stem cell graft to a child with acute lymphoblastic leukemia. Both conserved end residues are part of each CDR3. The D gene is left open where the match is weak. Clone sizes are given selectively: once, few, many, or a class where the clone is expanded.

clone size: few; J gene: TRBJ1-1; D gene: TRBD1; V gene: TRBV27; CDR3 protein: CASSLLDRWNTEAFF; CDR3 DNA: TGTGCCAGCAGTTTATTGGACAGGTGGAACACTGAAGCTTTCTTT
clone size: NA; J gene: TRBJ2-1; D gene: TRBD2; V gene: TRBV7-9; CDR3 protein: CASSPIAGGHDEQFF; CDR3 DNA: TGTGCCAGCAGCCCCATCGCGGGAGGGCACGATGAGCAGTTCTTC
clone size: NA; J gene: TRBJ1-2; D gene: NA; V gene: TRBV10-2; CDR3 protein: CASSEKLNYGYTF; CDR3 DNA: TGCGCCAGCAGTGAGAAACTGAACTATGGCTACACCTTC
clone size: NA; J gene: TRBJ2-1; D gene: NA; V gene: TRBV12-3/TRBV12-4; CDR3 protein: CASSFWANNEQFF; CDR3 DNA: TGTGCCAGCAGTTTCTGGGCGAACAATGAGCAGTTCTTC
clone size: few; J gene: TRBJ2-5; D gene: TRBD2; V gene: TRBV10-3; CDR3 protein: CAISEGLAGRQETQYF; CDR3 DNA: TGTGCCATCAGTGAAGGGCTAGCGGGACGCCAAGAGACCCAGTACTTC
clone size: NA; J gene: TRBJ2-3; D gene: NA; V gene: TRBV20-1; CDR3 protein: CSATLETSTDTQYF; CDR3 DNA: TGCAGTGCTACACTAGAGACTAGCACAGATACGCAGTATTTT
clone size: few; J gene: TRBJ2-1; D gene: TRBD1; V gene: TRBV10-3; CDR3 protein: CAISDPDRPNEQFF; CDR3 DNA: TGTGCCATCAGTGACCCGGACAGGCCCAATGAGCAGTTCTTC
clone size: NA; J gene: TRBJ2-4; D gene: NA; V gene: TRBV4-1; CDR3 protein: CASSQDLRTATF; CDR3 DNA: TGCGCCAGCAGCCAAGATCTTCGGACAGCGACCTTC
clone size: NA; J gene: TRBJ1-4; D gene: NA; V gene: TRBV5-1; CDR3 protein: CASSLAAINEKLFF; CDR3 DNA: TGCGCCAGCAGCTTGGCTGCTATCAATGAAAAACTGTTTTTT
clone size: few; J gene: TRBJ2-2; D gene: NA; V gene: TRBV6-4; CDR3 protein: CASSGTGETGELFF; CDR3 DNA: TGTGCCAGCAGTGGGACCGGAGAGACCGGGGAGCTGTTTTTT
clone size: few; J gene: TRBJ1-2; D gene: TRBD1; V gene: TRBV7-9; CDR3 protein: CASSTDRVGGYTF; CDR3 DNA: TGTGCCAGCAGCACAGACAGGGTGGGTGGCTACACCTTC
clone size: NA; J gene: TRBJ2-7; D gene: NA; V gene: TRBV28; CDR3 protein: CASSLLTGGIYEQYF; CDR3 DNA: TGTGCCAGCAGTTTATTGACAGGAGGGATCTACGAGCAGTACTTC
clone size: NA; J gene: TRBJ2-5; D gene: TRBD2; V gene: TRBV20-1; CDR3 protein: CSAWTSGRETQNF; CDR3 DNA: TGCAGTGCTTGGACTAGCGGGAGGGAGACCCAGAACTTC
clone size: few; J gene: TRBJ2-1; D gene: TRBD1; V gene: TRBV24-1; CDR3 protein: CATSAEVGQGEYNEQFF; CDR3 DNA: TGTGCCACCAGTGCAGAGGTAGGACAGGGGGAGTACAATGAGCAGTTCTTC
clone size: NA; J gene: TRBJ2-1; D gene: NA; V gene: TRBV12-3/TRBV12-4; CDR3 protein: CASSSQTSDYYNEQFF; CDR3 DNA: TGTGCCAGCAGTTCCCAGACTTCAGACTACTACAATGAGCAGTTCTTC
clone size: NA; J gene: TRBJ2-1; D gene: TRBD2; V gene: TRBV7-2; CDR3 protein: CASSSLAGVSNEQFF; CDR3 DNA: TGTGCCAGCAGTTCGCTAGCGGGAGTCTCCAATGAGCAGTTCTTC
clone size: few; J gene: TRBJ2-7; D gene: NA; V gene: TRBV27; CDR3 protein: CASSSSGGSDEQYF; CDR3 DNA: TGTGCCAGCAGTTCCTCAGGAGGTTCCGACGAGCAGTACTTC
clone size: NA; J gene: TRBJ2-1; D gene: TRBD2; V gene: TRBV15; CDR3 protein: CATSEAGLAGGGEQFF; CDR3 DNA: TGTGCCACCAGCGAGGCAGGACTAGCGGGAGGGGGGGAGCAGTTCTTC
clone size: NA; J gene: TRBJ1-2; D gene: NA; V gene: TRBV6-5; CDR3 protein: CASSWEGFNGYTF; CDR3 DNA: TGTGCCAGCAGTTGGGAAGGGTTTAATGGCTACACCTTC
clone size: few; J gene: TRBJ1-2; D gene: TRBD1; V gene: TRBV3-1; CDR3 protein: CASSQYDRGPNYGYTF; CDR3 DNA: TGTGCCAGCAGCCAGTACGACAGGGGGCCGAACTATGGCTACACCTTC
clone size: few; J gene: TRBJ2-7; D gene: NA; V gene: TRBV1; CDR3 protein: CTSSPGTSGRDEQYF; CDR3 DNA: TGCACCAGCAGCCCAGGGACTAGCGGGAGAGACGAGCAGTACTTC
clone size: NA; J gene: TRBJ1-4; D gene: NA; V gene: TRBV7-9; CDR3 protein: CASSRDTPTNEKLFF; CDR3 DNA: TGTGCCAGCAGCAGAGACACCCCAACTAATGAAAAACTGTTTTTT
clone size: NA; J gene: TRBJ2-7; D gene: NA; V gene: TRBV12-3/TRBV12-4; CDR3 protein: CASNPGPSYEQYF; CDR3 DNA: TGTGCCAGCAACCCGGGGCCATCCTACGAGCAGTACTTC
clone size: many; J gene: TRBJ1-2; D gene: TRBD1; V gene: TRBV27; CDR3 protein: CASSPTGAGGYTF; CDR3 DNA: TGTGCCAGCAGCCCAACAGGGGCGGGTGGCTACACCTTC
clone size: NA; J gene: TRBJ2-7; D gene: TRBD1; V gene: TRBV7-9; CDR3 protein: CASSFSGGIAYEQYF; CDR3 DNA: TGTGCCAGCAGCTTCTCAGGGGGAATAGCCTACGAGCAGTACTTC
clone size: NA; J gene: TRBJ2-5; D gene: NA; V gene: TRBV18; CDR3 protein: CASSGAWEETQYF; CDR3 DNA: TGTGCCAGCTCGGGGGCGTGGGAAGAGACCCAGTACTTC
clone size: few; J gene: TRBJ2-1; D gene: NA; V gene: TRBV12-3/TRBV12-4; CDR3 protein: CASSPFREFDEQFF; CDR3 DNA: TGTGCCAGCAGCCCCTTCCGGGAGTTTGATGAGCAGTTCTTC
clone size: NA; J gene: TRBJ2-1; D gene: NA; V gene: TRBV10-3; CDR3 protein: CAIRGGPGSDEQFF; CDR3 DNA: TGTGCCATCAGAGGGGGGCCCGGGAGCGATGAGCAGTTCTTC
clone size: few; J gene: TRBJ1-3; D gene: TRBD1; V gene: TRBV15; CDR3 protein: CATSRDLAGGTDTIYF; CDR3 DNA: TGTGCCACCAGCAGAGATCTCGCAGGGGGCACAGACACCATATATTTT
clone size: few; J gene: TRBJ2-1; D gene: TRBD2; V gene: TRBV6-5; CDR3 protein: CASSYSLADNEQFF; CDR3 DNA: TGTGCCAGCAGTTACTCCCTAGCGGACAATGAGCAGTTCTTC
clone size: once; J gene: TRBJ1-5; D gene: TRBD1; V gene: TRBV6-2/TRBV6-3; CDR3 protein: CASSPWGTGKNQPQHF; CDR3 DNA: TGTGCCAGCAGTCCATGGGGGACAGGGAAAAACCAGCCCCAGCATTTT
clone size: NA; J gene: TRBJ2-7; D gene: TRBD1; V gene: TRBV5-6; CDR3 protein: CASSSGTGKDYEQYF; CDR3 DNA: TGTGCCAGCAGCTCCGGGACAGGCAAAGACTACGAGCAGTACTTC
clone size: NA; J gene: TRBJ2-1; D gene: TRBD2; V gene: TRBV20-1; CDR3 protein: CCASNLKASGKAENEQFF; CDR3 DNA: TGCTGTGCTAGTAACCTAAAAGCTAGCGGGAAGGCTGAAAATGAGCAGTTCTTC
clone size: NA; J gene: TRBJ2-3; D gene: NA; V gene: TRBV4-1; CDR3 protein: CASSQAPGPTTDTQYF; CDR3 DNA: TGCGCCAGCAGCCAAGCTCCGGGACCCACCACAGATACGCAGTATTTT
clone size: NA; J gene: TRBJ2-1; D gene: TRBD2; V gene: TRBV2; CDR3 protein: CASSALDWGGNEQFF; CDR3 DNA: TGTGCCAGCAGTGCGCTGGACTGGGGGGGCAATGAGCAGTTCTTC
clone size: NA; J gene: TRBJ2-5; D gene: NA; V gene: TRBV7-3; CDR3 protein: CASSLSGGSGETQYF; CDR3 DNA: TGTGCCAGCAGCTTATCGGGGGGCTCCGGGGAGACCCAGTACTTC
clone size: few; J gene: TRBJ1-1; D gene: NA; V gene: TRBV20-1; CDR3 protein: CSARPGVDTEAFF; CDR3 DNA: TGCAGTGCTAGACCCGGGGTGGACACTGAAGCTTTCTTT
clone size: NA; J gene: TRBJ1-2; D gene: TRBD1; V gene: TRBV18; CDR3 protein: CASSPGQGVAYGYTF; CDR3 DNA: TGTGCCAGCTCACCGGGACAGGGGGTTGCCTATGGCTACACCTTC
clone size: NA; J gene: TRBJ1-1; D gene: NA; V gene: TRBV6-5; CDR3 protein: CASSYRGQNTEAFF; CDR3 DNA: TGTGCCAGCAGTTACCGGGGACAGAACACTGAAGCTTTCTTT
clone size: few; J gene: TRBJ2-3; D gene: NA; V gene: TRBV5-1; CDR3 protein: CASSLEGGMGTDTQYF; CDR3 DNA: TGCGCCAGCAGTTTGGAGGGGGGCATGGGCACAGATACGCAGTATTTT
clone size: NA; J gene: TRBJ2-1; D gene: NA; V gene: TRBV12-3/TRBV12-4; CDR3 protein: CASSTLLLTGNTHNEQFF; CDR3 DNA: TGTGCCAGCAGTACATTACTACTGACAGGAAACACACACAATGAGCAGTTCTTC
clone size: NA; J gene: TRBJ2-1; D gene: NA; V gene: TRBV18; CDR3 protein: CASPGSAGERGNEQFF; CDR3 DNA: TGTGCCAGCCCGGGGTCGGCGGGAGAAAGGGGGAATGAGCAGTTCTTC
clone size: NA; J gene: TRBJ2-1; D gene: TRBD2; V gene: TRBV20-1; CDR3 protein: CSAPEAGGSGLDEQFF; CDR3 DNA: TGCAGTGCTCCCGAAGCGGGGGGATCCGGGTTGGATGAGCAGTTCTTC
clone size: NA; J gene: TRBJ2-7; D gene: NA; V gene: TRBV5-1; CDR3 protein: CASSYTVGLGAYEQYF; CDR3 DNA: TGCGCCAGCAGCTATACGGTGGGGTTGGGAGCCTACGAGCAGTACTTC
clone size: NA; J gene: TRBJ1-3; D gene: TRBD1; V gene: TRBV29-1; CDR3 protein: CSVGSWTGTSGNTIYF; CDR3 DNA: TGCAGCGTTGGTTCCTGGACAGGAACCTCTGGAAACACCATATATTTT
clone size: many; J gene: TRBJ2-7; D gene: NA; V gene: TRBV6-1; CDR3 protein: CASSQGRVSYEQYF; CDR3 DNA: TGTGCCAGCAGTCAAGGCAGGGTGTCCTACGAGCAGTACTTC
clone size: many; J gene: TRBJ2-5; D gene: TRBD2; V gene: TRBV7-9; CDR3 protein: CASSSSGTSFETQYF; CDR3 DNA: TGTGCCAGCAGCTCATCCGGGACTAGCTTTGAGACCCAGTACTTC
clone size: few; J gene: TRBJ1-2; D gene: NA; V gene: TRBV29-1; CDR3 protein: CSVVGGPSYTF; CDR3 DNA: TGCAGCGTTGTCGGGGGGCCAAGCTACACCTTC
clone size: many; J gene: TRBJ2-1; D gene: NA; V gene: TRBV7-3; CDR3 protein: CASSPDSFYNEQFF; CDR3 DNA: TGTGCCAGCAGCCCGGACAGCTTTTACAATGAGCAGTTCTTC
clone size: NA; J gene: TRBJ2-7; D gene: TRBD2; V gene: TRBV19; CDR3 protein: CASSAGPGASGYEQYF; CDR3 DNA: TGTGCCAGTAGCGCCGGGCCCGGTGCTAGCGGCTACGAGCAGTACTTC
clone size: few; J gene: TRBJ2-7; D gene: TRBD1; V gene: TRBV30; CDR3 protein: CAWSDLGDRGYEQYF; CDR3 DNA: TGTGCCTGGAGTGACCTCGGGGACAGGGGATACGAGCAGTACTTC